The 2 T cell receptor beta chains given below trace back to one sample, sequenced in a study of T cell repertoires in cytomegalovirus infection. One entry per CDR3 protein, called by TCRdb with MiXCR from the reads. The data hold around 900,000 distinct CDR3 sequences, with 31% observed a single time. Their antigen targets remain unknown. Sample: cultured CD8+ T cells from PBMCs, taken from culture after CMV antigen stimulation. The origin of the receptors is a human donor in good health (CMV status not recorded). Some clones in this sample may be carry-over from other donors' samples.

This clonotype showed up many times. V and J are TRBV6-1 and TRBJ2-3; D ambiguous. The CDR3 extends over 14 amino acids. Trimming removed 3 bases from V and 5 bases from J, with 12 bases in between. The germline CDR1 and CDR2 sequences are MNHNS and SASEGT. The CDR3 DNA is TGTGCCAGCAGTGACCAAGGCAGTGGAGATACGCAGTATTTT. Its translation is CASSDQGSGDTQYF.

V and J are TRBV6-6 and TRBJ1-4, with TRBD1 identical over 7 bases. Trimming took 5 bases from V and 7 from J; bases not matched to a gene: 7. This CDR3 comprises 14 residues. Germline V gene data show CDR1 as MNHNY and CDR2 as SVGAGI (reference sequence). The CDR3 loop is CASSEGAAGEKLFF. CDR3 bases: TGTGCCAGCAGTGAGGGGGCTGCGGGTGAAAAACTGTTTTTT.